This T cell receptor beta chain was retrieved from a study of cytomegalovirus exposure and HLA in healthy donors. Notes on the study in general: Looking again later, the authors saw that most CMV-associated TCR beta chains seemed HLA-restricted. Productive rates of about 87% or about 30% were seen for most TCR beta V segments in an earlier analysis.

13 Jbeta primers and 60 Vbeta primers were used for the PCR. Libraries were prepared by immunoSEQ multiplex PCR; TCRdb keeps only in-frame clonotypes and omits some of them. The profile shows about 82,000 clones, 70% to 80% of them singletons. Each donor was healthy, and each was a bone marrow donor. Concerning this clone itself: As yet, its antigen is unknown.

In germline, CDR1 is ENHRY, CDR2 SYGVKD. The V gene lost 3 bases and the J gene lost 0 bases, with 15 bases spanning the gap. This CDR3 has 17 amino acids. The sequencing sample was made of PBMCs. The sequence was obtained from a human donor in good health. The chain recombines TRBV10-3 with TRBJ1-5; TRBD1 might be the D (5 bases). CDR3 sequence reads: CAISDRDLGYSNQPQHF. For the CDR3, the DNA is TGTGCCATCAGTGACAGGGATTTGGGGTATAGCAATCAGCCCCAGCATTTT.